Detailed here is one T cell receptor beta chain. The antigen is unknown. This sample also contains other DNA sequences that code for the same CDR3. The data originate from a study of OX40 agonist ivuxolimab in advanced cancers. Findings of the study overall: Among T cells, CD8+ cells averaged more expanded clones than CD4+ cells.

Individuals having autoimmune disease history or systemic immunosuppression were not enrolled. Germline CDR1 MNHEY, CDR2 SVGAGI. V shed 5 bases and J 4 bases; nucleotides not matched to a gene: 10. CDR3 size: 15 residues. Generated by immunoSEQ multiplex PCR, the TCRdb table keeps only in-frame clones and is missing some. The top ten clones hold approximately 11% of a sample with 65,000 to 90,000 clones, about 87% of them seen once. This clonotype was sampled from an adult with an advanced solid tumor such as melanoma, head and neck, liver or kidney cancer. The chain has TRBV6-5 and TRBJ2-7; 8 bases match TRBD2. Material: CD4+ or CD8+ T cells sorted from blood, obtained in a trial of the OX40 agonist ivuxolimab. CDR3 sequence (DNA): TGTGCCAGCAGTATCGGGGGCGGGGGGCGGTACGAGCAGTACTTC. It specifies CASSIGGGGRYEQYF.